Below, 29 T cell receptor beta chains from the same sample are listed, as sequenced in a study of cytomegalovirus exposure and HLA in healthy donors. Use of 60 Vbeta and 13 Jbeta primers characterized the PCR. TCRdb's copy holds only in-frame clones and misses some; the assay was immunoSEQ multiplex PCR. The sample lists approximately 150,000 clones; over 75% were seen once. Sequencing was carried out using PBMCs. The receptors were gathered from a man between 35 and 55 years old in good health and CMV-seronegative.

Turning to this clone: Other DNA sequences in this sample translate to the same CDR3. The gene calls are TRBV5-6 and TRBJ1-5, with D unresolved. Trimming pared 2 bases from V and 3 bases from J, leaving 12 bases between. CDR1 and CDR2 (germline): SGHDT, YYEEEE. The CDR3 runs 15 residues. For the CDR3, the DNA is TGTGCCAGCAGCTTCCTCCGGGAGCTCAATCAGCCCCAGCATTTT. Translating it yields CASSFLRELNQPQHF.

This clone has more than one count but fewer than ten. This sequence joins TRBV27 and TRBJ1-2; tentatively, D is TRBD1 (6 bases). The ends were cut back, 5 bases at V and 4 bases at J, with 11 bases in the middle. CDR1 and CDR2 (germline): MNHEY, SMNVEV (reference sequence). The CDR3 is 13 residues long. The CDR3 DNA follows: TGTGCCAGCAGTCCCGGGACATTCTATGGCTACACCTTC. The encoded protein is CASSPGTFYGYTF.

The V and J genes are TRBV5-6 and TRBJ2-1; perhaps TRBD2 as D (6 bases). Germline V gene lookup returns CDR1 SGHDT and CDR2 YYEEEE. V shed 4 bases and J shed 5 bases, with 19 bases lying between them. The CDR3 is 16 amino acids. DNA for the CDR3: TGTGCCAGCAGCCCCCGGGGGTGGGGAGACCACAATGAGCAGTTCTTC. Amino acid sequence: CASSPRGWGDHNEQFF.

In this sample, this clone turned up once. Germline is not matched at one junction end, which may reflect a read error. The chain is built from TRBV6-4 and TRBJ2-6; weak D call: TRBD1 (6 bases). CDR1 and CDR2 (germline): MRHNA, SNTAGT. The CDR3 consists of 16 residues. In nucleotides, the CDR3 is TGTGCCAGCAGTGACTCGGCAGGGGCTGGGGCCAACGGCCTGACTTTC. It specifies CASSDSAGAGANGLTF.

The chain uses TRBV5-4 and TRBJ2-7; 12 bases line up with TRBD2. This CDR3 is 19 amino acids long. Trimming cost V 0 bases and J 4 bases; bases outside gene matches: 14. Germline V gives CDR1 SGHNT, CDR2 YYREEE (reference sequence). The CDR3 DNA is TGTGCCAGCAGCTTGGTCCCAACTAGCGGGGGGTACATGGCGTACGAGCAGTACTTC. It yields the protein CASSLVPTSGGYMAYEQYF.

CDR3 loop: CASSPRFQETQYF. The DNA of the CDR3 is TGTGCCAGCAGTCCCCGGTTCCAAGAGACCCAGTACTTC. J is TRBJ2-5 and V is TRBV27; the D is unclear. The CDR3 loop spans 13 amino acids. With 5 bases removed from V and 1 base from J, the gap between germline ends came to 8 bases. Germline assignment: CDR1 MNHEY and CDR2 SMNVEV (reference sequence).

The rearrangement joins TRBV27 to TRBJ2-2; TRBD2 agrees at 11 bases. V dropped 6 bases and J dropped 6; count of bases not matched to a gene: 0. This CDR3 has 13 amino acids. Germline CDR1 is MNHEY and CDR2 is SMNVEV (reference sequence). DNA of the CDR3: TGTGCCAGCAGACTAGCGGGAGCCGGGGAGCTGTTTTTT. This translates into CASRLAGAGELFF.

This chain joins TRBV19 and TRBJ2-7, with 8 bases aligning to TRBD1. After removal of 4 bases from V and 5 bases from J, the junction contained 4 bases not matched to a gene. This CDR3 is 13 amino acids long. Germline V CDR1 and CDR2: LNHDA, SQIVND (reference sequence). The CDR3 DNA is TGTGCCAGTAGTAATCAGGGGGCCGACGAGCAGTACTTC. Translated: CASSNQGADEQYF.

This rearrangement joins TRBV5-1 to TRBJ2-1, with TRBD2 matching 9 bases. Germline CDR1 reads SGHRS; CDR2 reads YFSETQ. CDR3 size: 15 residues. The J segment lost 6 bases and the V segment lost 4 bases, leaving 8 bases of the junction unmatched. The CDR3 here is CASSQSSGMFNEQFF. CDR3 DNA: TGCGCCAGCAGCCAATCTAGCGGGATGTTCAATGAGCAGTTCTTC. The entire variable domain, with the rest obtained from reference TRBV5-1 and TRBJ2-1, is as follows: KAGVTQTPRYLIKTRGQQVTLSCSPISGHRSVSWYQQTPGQGLQFLFEYFSETQRNKGNFPGRFSGRQFSNSRSEMNVSTLELGDSALYLCASSQSSGMFNEQFFGPGTRLTVL.

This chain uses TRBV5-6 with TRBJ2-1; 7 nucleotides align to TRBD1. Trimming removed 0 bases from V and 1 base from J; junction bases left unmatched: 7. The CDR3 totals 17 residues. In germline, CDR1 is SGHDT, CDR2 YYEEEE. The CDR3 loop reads CASSLAGQAYSYNEQFF. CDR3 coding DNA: TGTGCCAGCAGCTTGGCCGGACAGGCTTATTCCTACAATGAGCAGTTCTTC. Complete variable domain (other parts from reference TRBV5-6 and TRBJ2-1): DAGVTQSPTHLIKTRGQQVTLRCSPKSGHDTVSWYQQALGQGPQFIFQYYEEEERQRGNFPDRFSGHQFPNYSSELNVNALLLGDSALYLCASSLAGQAYSYNEQFFGPGTRLTVL.

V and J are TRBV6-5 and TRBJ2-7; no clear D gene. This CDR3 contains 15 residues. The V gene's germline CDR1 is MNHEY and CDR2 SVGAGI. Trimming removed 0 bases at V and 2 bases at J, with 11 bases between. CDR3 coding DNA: TGTGCCAGCAGTTACTCGGCGTCGCGGACCTACGAGCAGTACTTC. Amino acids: CASSYSASRTYEQYF.

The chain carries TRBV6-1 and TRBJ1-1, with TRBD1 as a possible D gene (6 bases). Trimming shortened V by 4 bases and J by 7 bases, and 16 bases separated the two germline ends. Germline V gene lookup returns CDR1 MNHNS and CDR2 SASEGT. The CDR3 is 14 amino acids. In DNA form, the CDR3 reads TGTGCCAGCAGTGGGAGGGGGGGCCGCATTGAAGCTTTCTTT. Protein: CASSGRGGRIEAFF.

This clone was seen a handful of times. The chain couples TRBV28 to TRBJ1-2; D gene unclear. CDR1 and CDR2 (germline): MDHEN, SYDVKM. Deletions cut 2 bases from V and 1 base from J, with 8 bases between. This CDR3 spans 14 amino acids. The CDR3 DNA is TGTGCCAGCAGTTTAGTCACAGTTAACTATGGCTACACCTTC. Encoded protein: CASSLVTVNYGYTF.

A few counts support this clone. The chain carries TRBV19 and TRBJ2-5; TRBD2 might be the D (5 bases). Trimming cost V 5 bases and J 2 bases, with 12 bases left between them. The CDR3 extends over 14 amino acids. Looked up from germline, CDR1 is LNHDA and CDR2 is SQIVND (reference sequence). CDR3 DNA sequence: TGTGCCAGTAGTCCAAATCGGGGACAAGAGACCCAGTACTTC. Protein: CASSPNRGQETQYF. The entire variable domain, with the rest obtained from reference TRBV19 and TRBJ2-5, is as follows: DGGITQSPKYLFRKEGQNVTLSCEQNLNHDAMYWYRQDPGQGLRLIYYSQIVNDFQKGDIAEGYSVSREKKESFPLTVTSAQKNPTAFYLCASSPNRGQETQYFGPGTRLLVL.

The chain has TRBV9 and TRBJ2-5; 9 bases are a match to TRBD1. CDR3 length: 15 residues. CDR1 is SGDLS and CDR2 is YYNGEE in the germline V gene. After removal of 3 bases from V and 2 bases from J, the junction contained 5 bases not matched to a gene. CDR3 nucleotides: TGTGCCAGCAGCGCTGGGACAGGGATACAAGAGACCCAGTACTTC. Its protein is CASSAGTGIQETQYF.

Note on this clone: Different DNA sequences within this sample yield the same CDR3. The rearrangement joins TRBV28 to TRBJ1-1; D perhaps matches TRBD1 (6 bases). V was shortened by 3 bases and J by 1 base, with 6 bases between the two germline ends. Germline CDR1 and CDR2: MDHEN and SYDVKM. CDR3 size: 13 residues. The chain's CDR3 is CASSFRGNTEAFF. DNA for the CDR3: TGTGCCAGCAGTTTCAGGGGGAACACTGAAGCTTTCTTT.

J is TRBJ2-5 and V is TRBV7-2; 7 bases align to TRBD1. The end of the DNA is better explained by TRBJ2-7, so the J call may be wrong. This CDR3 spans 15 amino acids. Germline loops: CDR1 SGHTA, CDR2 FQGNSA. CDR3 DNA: TGTGCCAGCAGCTTAGAAGGGACAGCTCCTGGCGAGCAGTACTTC. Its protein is CASSLEGTAPGEQYF.

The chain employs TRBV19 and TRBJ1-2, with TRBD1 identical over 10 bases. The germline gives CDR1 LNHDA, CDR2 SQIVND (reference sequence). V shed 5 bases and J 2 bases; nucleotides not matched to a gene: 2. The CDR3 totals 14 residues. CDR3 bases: TGTGCCAGTAGTGTGGACAGGGGGAACTATGGCTACACCTTC. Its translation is CASSVDRGNYGYTF.

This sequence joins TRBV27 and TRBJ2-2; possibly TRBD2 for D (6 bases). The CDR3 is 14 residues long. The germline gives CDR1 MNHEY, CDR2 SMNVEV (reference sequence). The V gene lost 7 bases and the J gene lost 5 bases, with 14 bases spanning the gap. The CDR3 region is CASTPGSGTGELFF. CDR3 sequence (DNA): TGTGCCAGCACTCCCGGGAGTGGTACCGGGGAGCTGTTTTTT.

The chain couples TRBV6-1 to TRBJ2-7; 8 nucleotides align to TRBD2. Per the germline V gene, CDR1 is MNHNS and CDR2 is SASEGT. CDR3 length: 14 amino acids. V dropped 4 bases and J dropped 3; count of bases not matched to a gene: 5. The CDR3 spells CASSAGGPIYEQYF. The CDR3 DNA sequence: TGTGCCAGCAGTGCGGGAGGGCCGATCTACGAGCAGTACTTC.

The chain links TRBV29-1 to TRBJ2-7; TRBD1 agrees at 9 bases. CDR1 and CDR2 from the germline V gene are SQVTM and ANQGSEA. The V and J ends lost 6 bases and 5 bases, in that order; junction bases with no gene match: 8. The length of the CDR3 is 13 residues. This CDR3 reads CSVWGGQGHEQYF. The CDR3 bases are TGCAGCGTCTGGGGGGGACAGGGCCACGAGCAGTACTTC.

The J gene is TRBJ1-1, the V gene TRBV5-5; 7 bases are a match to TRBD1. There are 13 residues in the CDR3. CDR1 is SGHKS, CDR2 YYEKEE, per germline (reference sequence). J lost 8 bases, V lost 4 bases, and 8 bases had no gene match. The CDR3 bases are TGTGCCAGCAGCCCCGGGACAGTTAAAGAAGCTTTCTTT. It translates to CASSPGTVKEAFF.

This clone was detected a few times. CDR3 sequence: CASSDGESDTQYF. For the CDR3, the DNA is TGTGCCAGCAGTGACGGGGAGTCAGATACGCAGTATTTT. The chain recombines TRBV6-4 with TRBJ2-3; weak D call: TRBD2 (5 bases). Germline CDR1 is MRHNA and CDR2 is SNTAGT. The CDR3 runs 13 residues. Between the trimmed V and J ends, which lost 2 bases and 4 bases, there was a span of 7 bases.

DNA of the CDR3: TGTGCCAGCAGCTTTGAAGGACTCGGACTCCCTGTTAACGAGCAGTTCTTC. It yields the protein CASSFEGLGLPVNEQFF. The chain employs TRBV7-9 and TRBJ2-1; TRBD2 might be the D (5 bases). Per the germline V gene, CDR1 is SEHNR and CDR2 is FQNEAQ (reference sequence). Deletions cut 3 bases from V and 10 bases from J, with 25 bases between. The CDR3 loop spans 17 amino acids.

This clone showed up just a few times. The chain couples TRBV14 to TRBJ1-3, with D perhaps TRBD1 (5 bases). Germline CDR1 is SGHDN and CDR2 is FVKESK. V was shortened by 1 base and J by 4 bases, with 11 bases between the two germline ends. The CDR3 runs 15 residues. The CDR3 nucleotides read TGTGCCAGCAGCCAAGTCCGGACAACAGGAAACACCATATATTTT. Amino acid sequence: CASSQVRTTGNTIYF.

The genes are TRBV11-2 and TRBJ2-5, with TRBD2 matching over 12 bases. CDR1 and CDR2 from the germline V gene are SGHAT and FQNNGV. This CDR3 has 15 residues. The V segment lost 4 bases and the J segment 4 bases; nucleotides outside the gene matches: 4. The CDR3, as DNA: TGTGCCAGCAGCTCGACTAGCGGGAGAGGAGAGACCCAGTACTTC. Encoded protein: CASSSTSGRGETQYF.

The CDR3 DNA sequence: TGTGCCAGCAGTCAGGGGGCGCGGGAGCAGTACTTC. This translates into CASSQGAREQYF. The V and J genes are TRBV27 and TRBJ2-7, with 8 bases aligning to TRBD1. The V gene end was trimmed by 5 bases and the J gene end by 7 bases; junction bases not matched to a gene: 4. The CDR3 covers 12 residues. Per germline, CDR1 MNHEY and CDR2 SMNVEV (reference sequence).

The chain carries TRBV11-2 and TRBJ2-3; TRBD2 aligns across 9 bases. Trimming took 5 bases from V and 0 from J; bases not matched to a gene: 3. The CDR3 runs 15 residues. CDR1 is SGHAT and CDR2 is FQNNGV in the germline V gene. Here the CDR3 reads CASSTTSGSTDTQYF. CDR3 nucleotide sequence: TGTGCCAGCAGCACGACTAGCGGTAGCACAGATACGCAGTATTTT.

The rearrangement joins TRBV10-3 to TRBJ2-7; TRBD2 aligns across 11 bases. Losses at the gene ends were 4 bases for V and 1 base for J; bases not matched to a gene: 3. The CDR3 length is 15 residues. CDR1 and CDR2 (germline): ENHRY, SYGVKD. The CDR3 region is CAISGGTSGSYEQYF. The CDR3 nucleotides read TGTGCCATCAGTGGCGGGACTAGCGGTTCCTACGAGCAGTACTTC.